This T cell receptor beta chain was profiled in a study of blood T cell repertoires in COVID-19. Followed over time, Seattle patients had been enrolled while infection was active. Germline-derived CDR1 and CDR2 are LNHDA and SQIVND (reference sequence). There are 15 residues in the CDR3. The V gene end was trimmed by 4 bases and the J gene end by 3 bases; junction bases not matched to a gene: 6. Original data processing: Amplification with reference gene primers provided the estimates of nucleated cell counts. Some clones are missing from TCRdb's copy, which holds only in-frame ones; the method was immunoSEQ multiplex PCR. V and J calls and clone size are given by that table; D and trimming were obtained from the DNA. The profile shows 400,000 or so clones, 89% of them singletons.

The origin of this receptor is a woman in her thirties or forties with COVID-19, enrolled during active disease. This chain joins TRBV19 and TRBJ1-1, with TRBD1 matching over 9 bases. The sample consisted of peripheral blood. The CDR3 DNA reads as TGTGCCAGTAGTAAAGGCGACAGGGGGTACACTGAAGCTTTCTTT. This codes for CASSKGDRGYTEAFF. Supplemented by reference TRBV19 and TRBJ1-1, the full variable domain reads DGGITQSPKYLFRKEGQNVTLSCEQNLNHDAMYWYRQDPGQGLRLIYYSQIVNDFQKGDIAEGYSVSREKKESFPLTVTSAQKNPTAFYLCASSKGDRGYTEAFFGQGTRLTVV.